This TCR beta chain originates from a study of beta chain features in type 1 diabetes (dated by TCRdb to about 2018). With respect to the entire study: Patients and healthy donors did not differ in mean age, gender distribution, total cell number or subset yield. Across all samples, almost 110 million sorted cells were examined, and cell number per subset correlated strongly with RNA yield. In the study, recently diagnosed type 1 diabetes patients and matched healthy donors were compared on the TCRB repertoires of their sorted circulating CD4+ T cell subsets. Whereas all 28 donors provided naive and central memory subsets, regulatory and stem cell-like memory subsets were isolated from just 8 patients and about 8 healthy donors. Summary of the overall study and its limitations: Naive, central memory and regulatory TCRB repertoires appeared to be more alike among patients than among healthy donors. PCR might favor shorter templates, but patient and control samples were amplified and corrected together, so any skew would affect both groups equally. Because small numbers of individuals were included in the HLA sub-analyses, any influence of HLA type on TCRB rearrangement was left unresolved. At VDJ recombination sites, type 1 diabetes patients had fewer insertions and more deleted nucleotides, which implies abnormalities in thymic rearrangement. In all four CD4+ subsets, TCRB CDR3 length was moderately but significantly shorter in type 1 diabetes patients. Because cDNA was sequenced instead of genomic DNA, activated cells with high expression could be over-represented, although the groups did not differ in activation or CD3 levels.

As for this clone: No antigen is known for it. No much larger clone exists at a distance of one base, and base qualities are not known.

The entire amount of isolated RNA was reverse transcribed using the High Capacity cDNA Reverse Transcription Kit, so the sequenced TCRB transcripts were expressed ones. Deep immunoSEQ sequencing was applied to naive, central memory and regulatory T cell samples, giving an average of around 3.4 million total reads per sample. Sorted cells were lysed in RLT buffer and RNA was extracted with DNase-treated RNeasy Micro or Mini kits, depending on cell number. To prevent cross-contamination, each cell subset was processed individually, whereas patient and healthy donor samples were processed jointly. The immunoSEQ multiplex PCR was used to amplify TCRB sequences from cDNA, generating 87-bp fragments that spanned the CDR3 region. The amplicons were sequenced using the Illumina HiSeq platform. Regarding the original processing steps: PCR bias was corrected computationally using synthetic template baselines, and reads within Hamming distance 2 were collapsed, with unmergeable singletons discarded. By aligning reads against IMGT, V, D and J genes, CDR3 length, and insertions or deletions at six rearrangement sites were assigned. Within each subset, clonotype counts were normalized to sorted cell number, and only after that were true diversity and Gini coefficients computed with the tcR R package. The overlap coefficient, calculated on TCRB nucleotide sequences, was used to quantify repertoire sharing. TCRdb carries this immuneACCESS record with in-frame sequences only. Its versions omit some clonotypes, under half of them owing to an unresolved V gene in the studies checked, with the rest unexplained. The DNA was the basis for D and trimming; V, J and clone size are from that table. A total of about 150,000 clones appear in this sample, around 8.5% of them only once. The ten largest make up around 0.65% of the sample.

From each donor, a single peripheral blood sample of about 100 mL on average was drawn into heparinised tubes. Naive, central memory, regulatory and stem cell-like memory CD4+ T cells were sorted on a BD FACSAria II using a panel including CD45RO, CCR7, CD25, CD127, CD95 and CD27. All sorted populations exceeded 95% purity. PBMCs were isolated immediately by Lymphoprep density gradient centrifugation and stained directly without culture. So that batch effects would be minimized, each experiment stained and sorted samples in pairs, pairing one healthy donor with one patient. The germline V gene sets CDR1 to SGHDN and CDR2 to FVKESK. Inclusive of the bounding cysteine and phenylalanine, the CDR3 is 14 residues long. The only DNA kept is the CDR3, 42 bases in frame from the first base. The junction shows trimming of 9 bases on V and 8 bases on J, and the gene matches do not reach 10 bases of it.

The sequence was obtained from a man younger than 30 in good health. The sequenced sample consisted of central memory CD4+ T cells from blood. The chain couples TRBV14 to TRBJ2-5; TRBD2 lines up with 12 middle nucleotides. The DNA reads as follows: TGTGCCAGTAAGACTAGCGGGGGCCCGGGCACCCAGTACTTC. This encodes CASKTSGGPGTQYF.